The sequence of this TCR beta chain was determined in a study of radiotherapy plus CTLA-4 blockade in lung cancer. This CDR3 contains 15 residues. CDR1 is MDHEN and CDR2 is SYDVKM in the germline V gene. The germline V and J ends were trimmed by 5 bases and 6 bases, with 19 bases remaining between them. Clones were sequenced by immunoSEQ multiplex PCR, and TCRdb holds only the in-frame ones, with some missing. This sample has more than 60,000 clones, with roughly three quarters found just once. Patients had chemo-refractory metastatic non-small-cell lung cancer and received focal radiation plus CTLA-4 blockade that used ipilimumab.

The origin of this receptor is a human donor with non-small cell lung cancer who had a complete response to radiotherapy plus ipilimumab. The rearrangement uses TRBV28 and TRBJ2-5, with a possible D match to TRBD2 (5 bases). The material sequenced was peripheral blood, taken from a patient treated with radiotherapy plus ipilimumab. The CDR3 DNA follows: TGTGCCAGCAGTCCCCCCGGCCTAGCATCGAAGACCCAGTACTTC. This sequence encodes CASSPPGLASKTQYF.